Listed below are T cell receptor beta chains from one sample, sequenced in a study of shared clonotypes between healthy human individuals. Sequenced by immunoSEQ multiplex PCR; TCRdb stores in-frame clones only, minus some. The sample lists more than 1.2 million clones, around 98.5% occurring once. The sample was naive CD4+ T cells sorted from blood. The source of these receptors is a man younger than 40 in good health. Each CDR3 is given with its conserved first and last residue. Fields, in order: clone size, D gene, V gene, J gene, CDR3 protein, CDR3 DNA. The D gene is left open where the match is weak. Not all rows give a size; the values are once, few, many and, for expanded clones, a class.

.	TRBD1	TRBV10-3	TRBJ2-7	CAISDRDRGPYEQYF	TGTGCCATCAGTGATCGGGACAGGGGACCCTACGAGCAGTACTTC
.	.	TRBV10-2	TRBJ2-1	CASTYGAESSYNEQFF	TGCGCCAGCACTTATGGGGCCGAGAGCTCCTACAATGAGCAGTTCTTC
.	TRBD2	TRBV9	TRBJ2-3	CASSVVTSGVTDTQYF	TGTGCCAGCAGCGTAGTAACTAGCGGGGTAACAGATACGCAGTATTTT
.	TRBD1	TRBV5-1	TRBJ2-4	CASSLFGTAKLGVAKNIQYF	TGCGCCAGCAGCTTGTTTGGGACAGCTAAGTTAGGGGTAGCCAAAAACATTCAGTACTTC
.	.	TRBV7-9	TRBJ1-1	CASSLATEAFF	TGTGCCAGCAGCTTGGCCACTGAAGCTTTCTTT
.	.	TRBV30	TRBJ2-5	CAWSMGPQETQYF	TGTGCCTGGAGTATGGGCCCGCAAGAGACCCAGTACTTC
.	.	TRBV2	TRBJ1-1	CASSVGPNTEAFF	TGTGCCAGCAGTGTTGGGCCTAACACTGAAGCTTTCTTT
.	.	TRBV11-2	TRBJ1-4	CASSLAFNEKLFF	TGTGCCAGCAGCTTAGCTTTTAATGAAAAACTGTTTTTT
.	.	TRBV27	TRBJ1-1	CASSLQGLNTEAFF	TGTGCCAGCAGCCTCCAAGGGTTGAACACTGAAGCTTTCTTT
.	TRBD1	TRBV19	TRBJ1-1	CASSPRQGLTEAFF	TGTGCCAGTAGTCCTCGACAGGGTCTGACTGAAGCTTTCTTT
.	.	TRBV19	TRBJ2-3	CASRQGGLTDTQYF	TGTGCCAGTAGACAGGGGGGGTTGACAGATACGCAGTATTTT
.	.	TRBV5-4	TRBJ2-7	CASSLGWGDEQYF	TGTGCCAGCAGCTTAGGATGGGGCGACGAGCAGTACTTC
.	.	TRBV27	TRBJ2-1	CASTPLALSRSWDEQFF	TGTGCCAGCACCCCCCTGGCCCTATCCCGTTCCTGGGATGAGCAGTTCTTC
.	.	TRBV15	TRBJ2-7	CATSRVAGREQYF	TGTGCCACCAGCAGAGTGGCAGGGAGGGAGCAGTACTTC
once	.	TRBV9	TRBJ2-7	CASSSRWGDSEQYF	TGTGCCAGCAGCTCCCGCTGGGGAGACTCCGAGCAGTACTTC
.	.	TRBV6-1	TRBJ2-2	CASTRQGRTGELFF	TGTGCCAGCACGAGGCAGGGGAGGACCGGGGAGCTGTTTTTT
.	TRBD2	TRBV9	TRBJ2-2	CASSVATGLAVWNTGELFF	TGTGCCAGCAGCGTAGCTACAGGACTAGCGGTATGGAACACCGGGGAGCTGTTTTTT
.	TRBD2	TRBV25-1	TRBJ2-7	CASSEIRTSLHEQYF	TGTGCCAGCAGTGAAATCAGGACTAGCCTCCACGAGCAGTACTTC
.	TRBD2	TRBV10-2	TRBJ2-1	CASIPGTSGNSSYNEQFF	TGCGCCAGCATCCCGGGGACTAGCGGGAACAGCTCCTACAATGAGCAGTTCTTC
.	.	TRBV9	TRBJ1-5	CASSVDGGQPQHF	TGTGCCAGCAGCGTAGACGGGGGCCAGCCCCAGCATTTT
.	.	TRBV19	TRBJ1-5	CASSILNQPQHF	TGTGCCAGTAGTATACTAAATCAGCCCCAGCATTTT
.	TRBD2	TRBV28	TRBJ2-7	CASSSFHPLSGGAYEQYF	TGTGCCAGCAGTTCCTTTCACCCCCTTAGCGGGGGGGCCTACGAGCAGTACTTC
.	.	TRBV30	TRBJ1-5	CAWSVGRSGNQPQHF	TGTGCCTGGAGTGTAGGTCGATCAGGGAATCAGCCCCAGCATTTT